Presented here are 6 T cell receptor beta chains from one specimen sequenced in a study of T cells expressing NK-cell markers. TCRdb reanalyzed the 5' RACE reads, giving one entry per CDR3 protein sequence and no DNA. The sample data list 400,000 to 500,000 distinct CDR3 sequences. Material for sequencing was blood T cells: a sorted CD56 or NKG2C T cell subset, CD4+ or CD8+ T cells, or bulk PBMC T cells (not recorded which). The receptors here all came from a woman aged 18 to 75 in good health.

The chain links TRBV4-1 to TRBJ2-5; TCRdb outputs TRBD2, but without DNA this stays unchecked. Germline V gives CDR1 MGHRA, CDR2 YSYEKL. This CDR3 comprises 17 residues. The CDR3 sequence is CASSLLGPPGPQETQYF.

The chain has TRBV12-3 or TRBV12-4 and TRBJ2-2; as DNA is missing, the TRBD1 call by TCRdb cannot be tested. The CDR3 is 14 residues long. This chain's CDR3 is CASSWDRGIGELFF.

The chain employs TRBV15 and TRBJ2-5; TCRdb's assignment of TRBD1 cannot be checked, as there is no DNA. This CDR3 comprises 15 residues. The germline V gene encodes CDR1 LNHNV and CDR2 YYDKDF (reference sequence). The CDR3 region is CATSSGQGQREAQYF.

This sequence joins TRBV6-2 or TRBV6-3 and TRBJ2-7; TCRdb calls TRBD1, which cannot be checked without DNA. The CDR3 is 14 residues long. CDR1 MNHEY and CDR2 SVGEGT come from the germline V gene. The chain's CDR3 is CASSYAGEAYEQYF.

The CDR3 loop reads CASSLSGLNTIYF. The chain has TRBV7-9 and TRBJ1-3. The length of the CDR3 is 13 residues. From germline, CDR1 is SEHNR and CDR2 FQNEAQ (reference sequence). Looking up the rest from reference TRBV7-9 and TRBJ1-3 gives the full variable domain: DTGVSQNPRHKITKRGQNVTFRCDPISEHNRLYWYRQTLGQGPEFLTYFQNEAQLEKSRLLSDRFSAERPKGSFSTLEIQRTEQGDSAMYLCASSLSGLNTIYFGEGSWLTVV.

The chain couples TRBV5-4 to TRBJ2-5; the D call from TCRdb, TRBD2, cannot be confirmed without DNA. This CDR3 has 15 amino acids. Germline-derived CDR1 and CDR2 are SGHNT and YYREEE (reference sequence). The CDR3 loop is CASSRGLAGKETQYF.